This entry concerns a single TCR beta chain. Its target is not known. RNA, once extracted, was reverse transcribed into cDNA for use as the sequencing template. Only in-frame clones appear in the TCRdb table, and some are missing; sequencing was by immunoSEQ multiplex PCR. The top ten hold around 54% of the sample, which has roughly 60,000 clones, around 40% seen once. The sample belongs to a study of CD8+ T cells in alopecia areata. Whole-study results and caveats: Alopecia totalis/universalis scalp especially showed more expanded CD8+ clones than normal scalp. Besides other cells, scalp samples also yield sequences of resident alphabeta T cells from normal skin.

The V end lost 0 bases, the J end lost 4 bases, and 13 bases lay between the germline ends. CDR1 and CDR2 (germline): SGHNT, YYREEE (reference sequence). The CDR3 runs to 15 residues. Peripheral blood and lesional scalp punch biopsies were taken from alopecia areata patients. The rearrangement uses TRBV5-4 and TRBJ2-5, with D perhaps TRBD1 (6 bases). Input material: NKG2D-low CD8+ T cells sorted from blood. This receptor was obtained from a human donor with alopecia areata. The CDR3: CASSLGTVESETQYF. CDR3 coding DNA: TGTGCCAGCAGCTTGGGGACAGTGGAATCAGAGACCCAGTACTTC.